This is a list of T cell receptor beta chains from one sample in a study of control samples from healthy donors and cancer patients. The method was immunoSEQ multiplex PCR; TCRdb's version includes in-frame clones alone and lacks a portion of them. Seen here are over 200,000 clones, roughly four fifths observed once, and the top ten hold 13%. The sample consisted of PBMCs. Source of these receptors: a woman aged 55-70 years with lung cancer. Both conserved end residues are part of each CDR3. Each record gives: J gene, V gene, D gene, clone size, CDR3 DNA, CDR3 protein. The D gene is left open where the match is weak. Not every row has a clone size; where given, it reads once, few, many or a size class.

>TRBJ2-3|TRBV5-1|-|-
TGCGCCAGTCATCTTAGGGATTCGCGGACAGATACGCAGTATTTT
CASHLRDSRTDTQYF
>TRBJ1-2|TRBV19|-|-
TGTGCCAGTAGTATACCCCCCCACTATGGCTACACCTTC
CASSIPPHYGYTF
>TRBJ2-1|TRBV24-1|TRBD2|few
TGTGCCACCAGTGATAGCCGGACTAGCGGGAGGGAGTGGGATGAGCAGTTCTTC
CATSDSRTSGREWDEQFF
>TRBJ2-3|TRBV5-4|TRBD2|-
TGTGCCAGCAGCTTGGAAGCGGGGGTCTCCACAGATACGCAGTATTTT
CASSLEAGVSTDTQYF
>TRBJ1-1|TRBV7-9|TRBD1|few
TGTGCCAGCAGCACTACAGGGGTGCGGAACACTGAAGCTTTCTTT
CASSTTGVRNTEAFF
>TRBJ2-2|TRBV19|TRBD1|-
TGTGCCAGTAGATCGGACAGGGTAGTTGGCGGGGAGCTGTTTTTT
CASRSDRVVGGELFF
>TRBJ2-7|TRBV5-1|TRBD2|-
TGCGCCAGCAGCCAAGGGACTAGCGGGACTTACGAGCAGTACTTC
CASSQGTSGTYEQYF
>TRBJ1-4|TRBV5-4|-|few
TGTGCCAGCAGCCGTAAGGGACCGGGAATCGCAACTAATGAAAAACTGTTTTTT
CASSRKGPGIATNEKLFF
>TRBJ1-2|TRBV5-1|TRBD1|-
TGCGCCAGCAGCCCAAGACAGGGAGCTGACTATGGCTACACCTTC
CASSPRQGADYGYTF
>TRBJ1-3|TRBV3-1/TRBV3-2|-|-
TGTGCCAGCAGCCCCGGGACGTATAGCTCTGGAAACACCATATATTTT
CASSPGTYSSGNTIYF
>TRBJ1-3|TRBV9|-|-
TGTGCCAGCAGCCCGCAGGGCTCTGGAAACACCATATATTTT
CASSPQGSGNTIYF
>TRBJ2-1|TRBV10-1|TRBD2|-
TGCGCCAGCAGTGACCGCGGGAGGGTTTACAATGAGCAGTTCTTC
CASSDRGRVYNEQFF
>TRBJ1-1|TRBV29-1|-|once
TGCAGCGTTGGAATGCAAGCTAACACTGAAGCTTTCTTT
CSVGMQANTEAFF
>TRBJ2-4|TRBV6-5|-|-
TGTGCCAGCAGTTACGGGCCTCGAGATATTCAGTACTTC
CASSYGPRDIQYF
>TRBJ1-2|TRBV6-1|-|-
TGTGCCAGCAGTGAAGTTGGGGGCAGAGATGGCTACACCTTC
CASSEVGGRDGYTF
>TRBJ2-7|TRBV10-2|-|-
TGCGCCAGCAGTGAGTTTTACGAGCAGTACTTC
CASSEFYEQYF
>TRBJ1-5|TRBV2|-|many
TGTGCCAGCAAAAAAGGAGTTGGCAATCAGCCCCAGCATTTT
CASKKGVGNQPQHF
>TRBJ2-1|TRBV11-2|-|once
TGTGCCAGCAGCTTAGAGGTAGGCGGTGAGCAGTTCTTC
CASSLEVGGEQFF
>TRBJ1-3|TRBV2|TRBD1|-
TGTGCCAGCACCTCCCACACAGGGGGCACAGGCACCATATATTTT
CASTSHTGGTGTIYF
>TRBJ2-5|TRBV19|-|-
TGTGCCAGTAGTACCGACAGTTTTCAAGAGACCCAGTACTTC
CASSTDSFQETQYF
>TRBJ2-1|TRBV11-3|TRBD2|-
TGTGCCAGCAGTTCGGGGGGGTCCTACAATGAGCAGTTCTTC
CASSSGGSYNEQFF
>TRBJ1-2|TRBV7-2|TRBD1|few
TGTGCCAGCAGCCCGGGACAGGGGTATGGCTACACCTTC
CASSPGQGYGYTF